A single TCR beta chain is shown here with its context. The data are from a study of blood T cell repertoires in COVID-19. Study at large: The study drew acute and convalescent COVID-19 samples from the United States, Italy and Spain. The cDNA or gDNA used as material had been derived from T cells, B-cell-depleted T cells, or PBMCs.

TCRdb's copy holds only in-frame clones and misses some; the assay was immunoSEQ multiplex PCR. The data hold fewer than 150,000 clones, with over 70% observed a single time. Germline V gives CDR1 KGHDR, CDR2 SFDVKD. The CDR3 contains 16 residues. V shed 1 base and J shed 5 bases, with 14 bases lying between them. The V and J genes are TRBV24-1 and TRBJ2-1; possible D gene TRBD1, 6 bases. This clonotype originated in a woman between 65 and 79 years old with acute or convalescent COVID-19. The sample consisted of peripheral blood. CDR3 DNA sequence: TGTGCCACCAGTGATTTACAGCAGGGGAGCCACAATGAGCAGTTCTTC. Translation: CATSDLQQGSHNEQFF.